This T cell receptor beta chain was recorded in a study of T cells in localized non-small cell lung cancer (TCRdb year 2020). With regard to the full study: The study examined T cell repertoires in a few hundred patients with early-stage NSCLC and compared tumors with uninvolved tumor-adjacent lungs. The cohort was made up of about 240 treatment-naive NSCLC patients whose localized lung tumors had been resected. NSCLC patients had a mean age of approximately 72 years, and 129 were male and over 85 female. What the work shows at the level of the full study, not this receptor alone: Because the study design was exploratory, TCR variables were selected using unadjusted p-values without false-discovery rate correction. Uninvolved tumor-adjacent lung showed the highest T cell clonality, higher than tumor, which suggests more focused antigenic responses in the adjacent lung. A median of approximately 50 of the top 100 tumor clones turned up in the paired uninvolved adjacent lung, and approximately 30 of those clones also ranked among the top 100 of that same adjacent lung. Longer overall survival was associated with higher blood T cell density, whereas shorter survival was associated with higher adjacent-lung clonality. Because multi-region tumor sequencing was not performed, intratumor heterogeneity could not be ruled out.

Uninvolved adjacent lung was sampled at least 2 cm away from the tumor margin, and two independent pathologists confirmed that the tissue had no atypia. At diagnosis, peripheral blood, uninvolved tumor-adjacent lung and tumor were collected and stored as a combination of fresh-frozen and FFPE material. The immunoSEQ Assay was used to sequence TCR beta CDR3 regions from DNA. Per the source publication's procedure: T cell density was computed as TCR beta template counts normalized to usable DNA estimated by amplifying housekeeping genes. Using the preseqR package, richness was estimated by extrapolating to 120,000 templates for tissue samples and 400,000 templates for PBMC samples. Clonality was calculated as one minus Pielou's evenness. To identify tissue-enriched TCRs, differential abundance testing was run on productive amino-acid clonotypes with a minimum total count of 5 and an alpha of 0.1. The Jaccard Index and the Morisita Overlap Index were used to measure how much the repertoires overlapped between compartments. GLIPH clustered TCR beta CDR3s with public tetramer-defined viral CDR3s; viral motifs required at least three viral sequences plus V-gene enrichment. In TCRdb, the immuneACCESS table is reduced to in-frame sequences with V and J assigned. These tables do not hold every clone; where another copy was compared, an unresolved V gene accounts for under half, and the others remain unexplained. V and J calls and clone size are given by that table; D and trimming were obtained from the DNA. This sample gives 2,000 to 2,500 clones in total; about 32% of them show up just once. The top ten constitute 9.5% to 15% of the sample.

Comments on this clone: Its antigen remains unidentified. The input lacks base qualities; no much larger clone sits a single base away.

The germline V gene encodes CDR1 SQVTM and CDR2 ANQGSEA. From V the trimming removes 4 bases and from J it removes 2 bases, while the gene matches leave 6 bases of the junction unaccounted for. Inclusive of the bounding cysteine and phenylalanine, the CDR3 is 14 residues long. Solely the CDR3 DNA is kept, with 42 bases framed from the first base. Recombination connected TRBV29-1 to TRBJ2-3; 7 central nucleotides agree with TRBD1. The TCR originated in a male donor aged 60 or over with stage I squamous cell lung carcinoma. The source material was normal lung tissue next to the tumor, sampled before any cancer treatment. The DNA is TGCAGCGTTGGGCGACAGGGACCCACAGATACGCAGTATTTT. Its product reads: CSVGRQGPTDTQYF.